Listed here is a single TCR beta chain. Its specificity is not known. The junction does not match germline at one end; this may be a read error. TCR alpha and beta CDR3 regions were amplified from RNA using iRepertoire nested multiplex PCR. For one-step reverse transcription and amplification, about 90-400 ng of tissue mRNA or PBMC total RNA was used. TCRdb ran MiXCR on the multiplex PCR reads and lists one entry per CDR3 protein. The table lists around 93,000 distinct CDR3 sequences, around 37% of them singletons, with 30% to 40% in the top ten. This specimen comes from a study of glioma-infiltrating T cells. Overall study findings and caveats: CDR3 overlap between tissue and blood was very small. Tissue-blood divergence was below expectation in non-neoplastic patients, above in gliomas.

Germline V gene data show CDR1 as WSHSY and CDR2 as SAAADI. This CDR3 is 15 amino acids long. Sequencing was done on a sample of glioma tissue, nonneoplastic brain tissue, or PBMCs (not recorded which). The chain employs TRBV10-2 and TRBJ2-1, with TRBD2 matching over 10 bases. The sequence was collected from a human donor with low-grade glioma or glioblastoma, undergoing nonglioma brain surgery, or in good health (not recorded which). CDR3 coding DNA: TGCGCCTGCAGCAGAAGCGGGGGGGCCTACAATGAGCAGTTCTTC. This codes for CACSRSGGAYNEQFF.